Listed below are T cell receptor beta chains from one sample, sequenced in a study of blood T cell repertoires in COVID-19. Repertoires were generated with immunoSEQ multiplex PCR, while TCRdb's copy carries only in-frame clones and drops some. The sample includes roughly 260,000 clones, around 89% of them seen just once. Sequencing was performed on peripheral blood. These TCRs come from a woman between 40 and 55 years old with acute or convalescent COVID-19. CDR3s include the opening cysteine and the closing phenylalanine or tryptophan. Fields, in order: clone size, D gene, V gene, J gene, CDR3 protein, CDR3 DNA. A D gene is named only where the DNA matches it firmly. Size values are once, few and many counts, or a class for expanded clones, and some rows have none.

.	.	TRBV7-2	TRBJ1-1	CASSPFRGGEAFF	TGTGCCAGCAGCCCTTTCCGGGGGGGTGAAGCTTTCTTT
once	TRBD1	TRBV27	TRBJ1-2	CASKDRDREGKNYGYTF	TGTGCCAGCAAAGACCGGGACAGGGAGGGAAAAAACTATGGCTACACCTTC
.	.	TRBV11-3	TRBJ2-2	CASSLDQGGYTGELFF	TGTGCCAGCAGCTTAGATCAGGGTGGTTACACCGGGGAGCTGTTTTTT
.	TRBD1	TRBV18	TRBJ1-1	CASSQTGAGNTEAFF	TGTGCCAGCTCACAAACAGGGGCCGGTAACACTGAAGCTTTCTTT
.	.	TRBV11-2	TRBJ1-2	CASSPDGYYGYTF	TGTGCCAGCAGCCCCGACGGGTACTATGGCTACACCTTC
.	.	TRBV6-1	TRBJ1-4	CASSHLGGREKLFF	TGTGCCAGCAGCCACCTTGGAGGGAGGGAAAAACTGTTTTTT
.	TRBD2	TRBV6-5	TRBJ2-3	CASSYSRLAGGLAQYF	TGTGCCAGCAGTTACTCCCGACTAGCGGGGGGCCTTGCGCAGTATTTT
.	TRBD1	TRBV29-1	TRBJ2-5	CSVYGQGRSETQYF	TGCAGCGTTTATGGACAGGGTAGATCGGAGACCCAGTACTTC
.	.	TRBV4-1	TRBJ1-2	CASSQVQLGGVNGYTF	TGCGCCAGCAGCCAAGTGCAGTTGGGAGGGGTGAATGGCTACACCTTC
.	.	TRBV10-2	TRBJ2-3	CASTGTDTQYF	TGCGCCAGTACTGGCACAGATACGCAGTATTTT
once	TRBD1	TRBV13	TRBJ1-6	CASSLVGQAIHF	TGTGCCAGCAGCTTAGTGGGACAGGCTATCCACTTT
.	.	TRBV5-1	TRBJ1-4	CASSLVGQGRGGEKLFF	TGCGCCAGCAGCTTGGTGGGGCAGGGCCGTGGAGGGGAAAAACTGTTTTTT
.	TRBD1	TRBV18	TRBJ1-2	CASSPETGMRGYTF	TGTGCCAGCTCACCGGAGACAGGGATGAGGGGCTACACCTTC
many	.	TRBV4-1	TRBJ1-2	CASSQGHTNYGYTF	TGCGCCAGCAGCCAAGGGCACACAAACTATGGCTACACCTTC
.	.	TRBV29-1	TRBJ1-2	CSLAGDVDGYTF	TGCAGCTTAGCCGGGGATGTTGATGGCTACACCTTC
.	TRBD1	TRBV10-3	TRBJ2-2	CAISSGQGATGELFF	TGTGCCATCAGTTCAGGACAGGGGGCCACCGGGGAGCTGTTTTTT
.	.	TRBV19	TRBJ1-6	CASSIGGSSYNSPLHF	TGTGCCAGTAGTATCGGCGGGAGCTCCTATAATTCACCCCTCCACTTT
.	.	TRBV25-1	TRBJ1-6	CASSTEQNNSPLHF	TGTGCCAGCAGTACCGAACAGAATAATTCACCCCTCCACTTT
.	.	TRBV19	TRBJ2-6	CASSIQQGFSGANVLTF	TGTGCCAGTAGTATACAGCAGGGGTTTTCAGGGGCCAACGTCCTGACTTTC
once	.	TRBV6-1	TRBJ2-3	CASSEETRSTDTQYF	TGTGCCAGCAGTGAAGAAACCAGGAGCACAGATACGCAGTATTTT
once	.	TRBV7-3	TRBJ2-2	CASSPLRAGNTGELFF	TGTGCCAGCAGCCCGCTACGCGCGGGCAACACCGGGGAGCTGTTTTTT
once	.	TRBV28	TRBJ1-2	CASSSAAHGGGTLGYTF	TGTGCCAGCAGTTCTGCAGCCCACGGTGGGGGGACGCTCGGCTACACCTTC
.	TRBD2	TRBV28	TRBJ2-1	CASRVSGVVGGGSYNEQFF	TGTGCCAGCAGAGTTAGCGGGGTGGTAGGCGGTGGATCCTACAATGAGCAGTTCTTC
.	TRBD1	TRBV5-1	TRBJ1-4	CASRGTGDWIYEKLFF	TGCGCCAGCAGAGGGACAGGGGATTGGATTTATGAAAAACTGTTTTTT
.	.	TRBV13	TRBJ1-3	CASSLEVSGNTIYF	TGTGCCAGCTCTCTCGAGGTATCTGGAAACACCATATATTTT
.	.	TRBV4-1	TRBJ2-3	CASSHPRTDTQYF	TGCGCCAGCAGCCACCCTCGCACAGATACGCAGTATTTT
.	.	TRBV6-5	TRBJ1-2	CASSITPDSYYGYTF	TGTGCCAGCTCTATCACGCCGGACAGCTACTATGGCTACACCTTC
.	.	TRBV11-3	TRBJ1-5	CASSSDLEPQHF	TGTGCCAGCAGCTCCGATCTAGAACCCCAGCATTTT
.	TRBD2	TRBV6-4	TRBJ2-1	CASRALAGGYNEQFF	TGTGCCAGCAGAGCTTTAGCGGGGGGGTACAATGAGCAGTTCTTC
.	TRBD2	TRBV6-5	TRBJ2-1	CASRELAGLYNEQFF	TGTGCCAGCAGGGAGCTAGCGGGGCTCTACAATGAGCAGTTCTTC
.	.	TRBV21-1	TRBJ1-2	CASSKLVLWAYGYTF	TGTGCCAGCAGCAAACTTGTATTGTGGGCCTATGGCTACACCTTC
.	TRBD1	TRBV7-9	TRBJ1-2	CAGTQGDYGYTF	TGTGCCGGGACACAGGGGGACTATGGCTACACCTTC
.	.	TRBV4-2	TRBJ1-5	CASSQGEGGNQPQHF	TGTGCCAGCAGCCAAGGGGAAGGGGGCAATCAGCCCCAGCATTTT
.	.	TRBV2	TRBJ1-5	CASSGGYSNQPQHF	TGTGCCAGCAGCGGGGGTTATAGCAATCAGCCCCAGCATTTT
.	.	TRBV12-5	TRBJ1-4	CASGELATNEKLFF	TGTGCTAGTGGCGAGCTTGCAACTAATGAAAAACTGTTTTTT
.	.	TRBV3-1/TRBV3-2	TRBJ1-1	CASSQGRGGTEAFF	TGTGCCAGCAGCCAGGGTAGGGGTGGGACTGAAGCTTTCTTT
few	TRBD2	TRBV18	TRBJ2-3	CASSETSATDTQYF	TGTGCCAGTTCGGAAACTAGCGCAACAGATACGCAGTATTTT
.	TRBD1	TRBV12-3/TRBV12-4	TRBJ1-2	CASIPDRGYGYTF	TGTGCCAGCATTCCAGACAGGGGGTATGGCTACACCTTC
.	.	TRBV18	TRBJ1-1	CASSPAGGVNTEAFF	TGTGCCAGCTCACCCGCGGGTGGGGTGAACACTGAAGCTTTCTTT
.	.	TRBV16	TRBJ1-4	CASSQLRTDSTTNEKLFF	TGTGCCAGCAGCCAATTAAGGACCGACAGTACAACTAATGAAAAACTGTTTTTT
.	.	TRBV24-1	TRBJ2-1	CATSDSGSRNYNEQFF	TGTGCCACCAGTGATTCGGGGAGCCGAAACTACAATGAGCAGTTCTTC
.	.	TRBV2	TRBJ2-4	CASRGGQFLPKNIQYF	TGTGCCAGCAGGGGCGGACAGTTTTTGCCCAAAAACATTCAGTACTTC
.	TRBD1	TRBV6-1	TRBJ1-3	CASSDWTGGNTIYF	TGTGCCAGCAGTGATTGGACAGGGGGAAACACCATATATTTT
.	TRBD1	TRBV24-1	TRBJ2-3	CAVGGQSTDTQYF	TGTGCCGTAGGGGGACAGTCCACAGATACGCAGTATTTT
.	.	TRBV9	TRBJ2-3	CASSAPEEIDTQYF	TGTGCCAGCAGCGCCCCCGAAGAGATAGATACGCAGTATTTT